These 27 T cell receptor beta chains were sequenced from one sample in a study of beta chain features in type 1 diabetes (dated by TCRdb to 2017 to 2018). The research as a whole found: Type 1 diabetes patients showed a moderate but significant shortening of TCRB CDR3 length in all four CD4+ subsets.

Which antigens these TCRs recognize remains unknown. Libraries came from the immunoSEQ multiplex PCR assay. The High Capacity cDNA Reverse Transcription Kit was used to reverse transcribe all of the isolated RNA, meaning that expressed TCRB transcripts were what got sequenced. The table was pulled from immuneACCESS by TCRdb, which kept in-frame rearrangements only. Such tables lose some clones; where checked, under half of the loss comes from unresolved V genes, and the rest has no known cause. Present in this sample are about 260,000 clones, roughly 20% of which were seen just once. The top ten clones comprise around 0.028% of the sample. The specimen was naive CD4+ T cells from blood. Taken with the paper, the label for cell subset or site translates to: true naive CD4+ T cells. The source is a woman between 35 and 50 years old with type 1 diabetes.

The table lists this clone with a few counts. The chain carries TRBV18 and TRBJ2-5; 10 bases map to TRBD1. Germline V gene lookup returns CDR1 KGHSH and CDR2 LQKENI. The CDR3 totals 17 residues. Trimming cost V 4 bases and J 7 bases; bases outside gene matches: 15. CDR3: CASSLTSPGQGVRTQYF. In DNA form, the CDR3 reads TGTGCCAGCTCACTCACCAGCCCTGGACAGGGGGTGCGGACCCAGTACTTC.

Only a few counts were recorded for this clone. V gene TRBV7-9 combines with J gene TRBJ1-4; D gene unclear. The germline V gene has CDR1 SEHNR and CDR2 FQNEAQ (reference sequence). The CDR3 length is 13 residues. The ends were cut back, 3 bases at V and 8 bases at J, with 10 bases in the middle. The DNA of the CDR3 is TGTGCCAGCAGCTTCCAGTTTAACGAAAAACTGTTTTTT. Translating gives CASSFQFNEKLFF.

The V call is TRBV29-1, the J call TRBJ2-7, with a weak D call TRBD1 (5 bases). The germline CDR1 and CDR2 sequences are SQVTM and ANQGSEA. V lost 4 bases, J lost 0 bases, and 7 bases lay in between. This CDR3 contains 12 residues. The CDR3, as DNA: TGCAGCGTTGTCAGGGACTCCTACGAGCAGTACTTC. As protein: CSVVRDSYEQYF.

This chain links TRBV4-3 with TRBJ2-5; possibly TRBD2 for D (5 bases). CDR3 length: 17 amino acids. The ends were cut back, 1 base at V and 3 bases at J, with 18 bases in the middle. Germline V gene sequence: CDR1 LGHNA, CDR2 YSLEER. The CDR3 spells CASSQVLIGMREETQYF. In DNA, the CDR3 is TGCGCCAGCAGCCAAGTTCTGATCGGGATGCGGGAAGAGACCCAGTACTTC.

This clone was detected only a few times. This sequence joins TRBV7-2 and TRBJ2-6; 11 nucleotides match TRBD1. This CDR3 has 18 residues. Trimming at V came to 4 bases and at J to 2 bases, leaving 7 bases not matched to a gene. In germline, CDR1 is SGHTA, CDR2 FQGNSA. CDR3 sequence: CASSSGTGGRTGANVLTF. Written as DNA, the CDR3 is TGTGCCAGCAGCTCCGGGACAGGGGGTAGAACTGGGGCCAACGTCCTGACTTTC.

This clone showed up just a few times. The gene calls are TRBV30 and TRBJ1-2; D might be TRBD1 (6 bases). Germline loops: CDR1 GTSNPN, CDR2 SVGIG (reference sequence). The CDR3 is 12 amino acids. V lost 4 bases and J 2 bases, leaving 8 bases between the germline ends. The CDR3: CAWKGENYGYTF. The CDR3, as DNA: TGTGCCTGGAAGGGGGAGAACTATGGCTACACCTTC.

A few counts support this clone. The chain is built from TRBV9 and TRBJ1-3; no reliable D call. CDR1 is SGDLS and CDR2 is YYNGEE in the germline V gene. Trimming left V 5 bases short and J 0 bases short, with 6 bases between. The CDR3 loop spans 13 amino acids. The CDR3 spells CASRKSSGNTIYF. The CDR3 DNA reads as TGTGCCAGCAGAAAGAGCTCTGGAAACACCATATATTTT.

The rearrangement joins TRBV20-1 to TRBJ1-2; D not certain. The V gene's germline CDR1 is DFQATT and CDR2 SNEGSKA (reference sequence). This CDR3 region has 11 residues. V gave up 3 bases and J gave up 4 bases, with 6 bases separating them. The CDR3 coding sequence is TGCAGTGCTAGCGAGTCCTATGGCTACACCTTC. Translated: CSASESYGYTF.

This clone has a handful of counts. V and J are TRBV15 and TRBJ2-5; a possible D gene is TRBD2 (5 bases). V dropped 5 bases and J dropped 2 bases, with 6 bases sitting between them. The CDR3 has 12 amino acids. From germline, CDR1 is LNHNV and CDR2 YYDKDF (reference sequence). CDR3 region: CATSREQETQYF. The CDR3 coding sequence is TGTGCCACCAGCCGGGAACAAGAGACCCAGTACTTC.

This clone came up a few times. The chain recombines TRBV2 with TRBJ1-2; TRBD1 is a possible D gene (6 bases). V was trimmed by 5 bases and J by 4 bases, leaving 14 bases between them. Germline V gives CDR1 SNHLY, CDR2 FYNNEI. The CDR3 is 14 amino acids. Written as DNA, the CDR3 is TGTGCCAGCAGTCGGGAAGACAGGAGCTATGGCTACACCTTC. It translates to CASSREDRSYGYTF.

The chain joins TRBV29-1 to TRBJ2-5; the D is unclear. CDR3 length equals 15 residues. Germline V gives CDR1 SQVTM, CDR2 ANQGSEA. Trimming left V 0 bases short and J 0 bases short, with 11 bases between. CDR3: CSVEDRRQHQETQYF. The CDR3 DNA is TGCAGCGTTGAAGATCGGCGGCAGCACCAAGAGACCCAGTACTTC.

The chain couples TRBV30 to TRBJ1-5; tentatively, D is TRBD1 (5 bases). Looked up from germline, CDR1 is GTSNPN and CDR2 is SVGIG (reference sequence). The CDR3 extends over 14 amino acids. Trimming removed 5 bases from V and 2 bases from J, with 13 bases in between. As DNA, the CDR3 is TGTGCCTGGGCCTCACAGGCCGGCAATCAGCCCCAGCATTTT. The encoded protein is CAWASQAGNQPQHF.

The chain employs TRBV29-1 and TRBJ1-4; 9 positions match TRBD1. The CDR3 totals 13 residues. Trimming removed 4 bases from V and 12 bases from J; junction bases left unmatched: 9. CDR1 is SQVTM and CDR2 is ANQGSEA in the germline V gene. In DNA, the CDR3 is TGCAGCGTTGGCTGGGACAGGGCGGGGGAACTGTTTTTT. Its translation: CSVGWDRAGELFF.

J is TRBJ1-2 and V is TRBV13; 7 positions match TRBD1. From germline, CDR1 is PRHDT and CDR2 FYEKMQ (reference sequence). The CDR3 extends over 13 amino acids. J was trimmed by 4 bases and V by 5 bases; bases with no gene match: 4. The CDR3 sequence: CASSPGTVYGYTF. The CDR3 DNA reads as TGTGCCAGCAGCCCCGGGACAGTCTATGGCTACACCTTC.

This clone was seen a handful of times. The rearrangement links TRBV4-3 to TRBJ1-2; the D gene is possibly TRBD1 (5 bases). The V and J ends lost 1 base and 4 bases respectively, with 13 bases between them. Germline-derived CDR1 and CDR2 are LGHNA and YSLEER. The CDR3 loop spans 15 amino acids. The CDR3 loop is CASSQAIQGGYGYTF. CDR3 nucleotide sequence: TGCGCCAGCAGCCAAGCGATCCAGGGAGGCTATGGCTACACCTTC.

This clone has more than one count but fewer than ten. In DNA, the CDR3 is TGTGCCAGCAGCCGGGACAGCCCCTACGAGCAGTACTTC. It encodes CASSRDSPYEQYF. The J gene is TRBJ2-7, the V gene TRBV7-9; 7 nucleotides align to TRBD1. This CDR3 has 13 amino acids. The V gene end was trimmed by 5 bases and the J gene end by 2 bases; junction bases not matched to a gene: 3. The germline gives CDR1 SEHNR, CDR2 FQNEAQ (reference sequence).

The V call is TRBV6-6, the J call TRBJ2-7; 8 bases map to TRBD1. The V gene's germline CDR1 is MNHNY and CDR2 SVGAGI (reference sequence). The CDR3 is made up of 13 amino acids. The V segment lost 6 bases and the J segment 5 bases; nucleotides outside the gene matches: 6. The CDR3 bases are TGTGCCAGCAGACGCGACAGGGGAAACGAGCAGTACTTC. Encoded protein: CASRRDRGNEQYF.

The rearrangement joins TRBV11-1 to TRBJ2-1, with D unresolved. The CDR3 length is 15 residues. Germline-derived CDR1 and CDR2 are SGHAT and FQDESV (reference sequence). V lost 2 bases, J lost 0 bases, and 8 bases lay in between. The CDR3 region has the DNA TGTGCCAGCAGCTTACGCCGCGGCTCCTACAATGAGCAGTTCTTC. It encodes CASSLRRGSYNEQFF.

The sample holds a few counts of this clone. V usage is TRBV11-2 and J usage is TRBJ1-5; perhaps TRBD1 as D (5 bases). Germline-derived CDR1 and CDR2 are SGHAT and FQNNGV. CDR3 length: 13 residues. V lost 4 bases, J lost 7 bases, and 11 bases lay in between. CDR3 nucleotides: TGTGCCAGCAGCTCTGGGGCCGTACAGCCCCAGCATTTT. It yields the protein CASSSGAVQPQHF.

The rearrangement joins TRBV15 to TRBJ2-1; 11 nucleotides match TRBD1. This CDR3 comprises 15 residues. CDR1 is LNHNV and CDR2 is YYDKDF in the germline V gene (reference sequence). The ends lost 5 bases at V and 7 bases at J; junction bases unmatched: 7. DNA for the CDR3: TGTGCCACCAGCGGGGGACAGGGGGATCTAAATGAGCAGTTCTTC. As protein: CATSGGQGDLNEQFF.

The genes are TRBV4-1 and TRBJ1-2; TRBD1 matches 7 bases. The CDR3 spans 15 residues. V lost 0 bases and J lost 1; bases outside the gene matches: 2. Germline CDR1 and CDR2: MGHRA and YSYEKL. CDR3 DNA sequence: TGCGCCAGCAGCCAAGAACAGGGGCATAACTATGGCTACACCTTC. This sequence encodes CASSQEQGHNYGYTF.

For the CDR3, the DNA is TGTGCCAGCAGCCGCCTCACAGGGGACCTATACAATGAGCAGTTCTTC. It encodes CASSRLTGDLYNEQFF. V and J are TRBV7-2 and TRBJ2-1, with TRBD1 matching 7 bases. This CDR3 comprises 16 residues. V shed 5 bases, J shed 4 bases, and the junction held 11 bases outside the gene matches. The germline V gene encodes CDR1 SGHTA and CDR2 FQGNSA.

The chain carries TRBV9 and TRBJ1-2; D not certain. CDR1 and CDR2 from the germline V gene are SGDLS and YYNGEE. The ends were cut back, 3 bases at V and 4 bases at J, with 10 bases in the middle. There are 13 residues in the CDR3. In DNA form, the CDR3 reads TGTGCCAGCAGCGGACAACTGGGCTATGGCTACACCTTC. Translating it yields CASSGQLGYGYTF.

This clone was detected a few times. The rearrangement links TRBV5-4 to TRBJ1-1; maybe TRBD1 (6 bases). The CDR3 contains 14 residues. V dropped 0 bases and J dropped 4 bases, with 10 bases sitting between them. Germline CDR1 SGHNT, CDR2 YYREEE (reference sequence). CDR3 DNA sequence: TGTGCCAGCAGCTTGGAGTACAGGGCCACTGAAGCTTTCTTT. Residues: CASSLEYRATEAFF.

This chain joins TRBV4-1 and TRBJ1-2; no clear D. Trimming took 4 bases from V and 4 from J, leaving 7 bases between them. This CDR3 spans 12 amino acids. The V gene's germline CDR1 is MGHRA and CDR2 YSYEKL. CDR3 DNA: TGCGCCAGCAGCCTTCAAATCTATGGCTACACCTTC. It specifies CASSLQIYGYTF.

This clone came up a few times. The chain joins TRBV29-1 to TRBJ1-2; the D is unclear. The ends were cut back, 6 bases at V and 0 bases at J, with 11 bases in the middle. CDR3 length: 13 residues. The germline gives CDR1 SQVTM, CDR2 ANQGSEA. CDR3 residues: CSVDRQPNYGYTF. The DNA of the CDR3 is TGCAGCGTCGATCGACAACCTAACTATGGCTACACCTTC.

This clone was seen a few times. The chain has TRBV29-1 and TRBJ1-2; 8 bases agree with TRBD1. The CDR3 runs to 14 residues. Losses at the gene ends were 3 bases for V and 5 bases for J; bases not matched to a gene: 8. The germline CDR1 and CDR2 sequences are SQVTM and ANQGSEA. The CDR3 region has the DNA TGCAGCGTTGATGAACAGGGGGTAACATATGGCTACACCTTC. This gives the protein CSVDEQGVTYGYTF. Combining the CDR3 with reference TRBV29-1 and TRBJ1-2 gives the whole variable domain SAVISQKPSRDICQRGTSLTIQCQVDSQVTMMFWYRQQPGQSLTLIATANQGSEATYESGFVIDKFPISRPNLTFSTLTVSNMSPEDSSIYLCSVDEQGVTYGYTFGSGTRLTVV.